This TCR beta chain was found in a study of graft-versus-host responses after intestinal transplantation. Study conclusions and caveats: Detection of GvH clones occurred in recipient marrow, and some had their first appearance in ileum or blood.

On this clone itself: Its antigen is not known.

Assay: immunoSEQ multiplex PCR; the TCRdb copy retains only in-frame clones and omits some. The repertoire holds over 100,000 clones, with roughly 95% as singletons. This CDR3 is built from 19 residues. V shed 4 bases and J shed 6 bases, with 27 bases lying between them. Germline lookup yields CDR1 LGHNA and CDR2 YSLEER. This TCR was sampled from a human donor who received an intestinal transplant. Sequencing was performed on unstimulated CD8+ T cells sorted from spleen or lymph node cells, taken before intestinal transplant. The rearrangement links TRBV4-3 to TRBJ2-2, with D possibly TRBD1 on 6 matching bases. CDR3 residues: CASSPSGEVGFERAGELFF. For the CDR3, the DNA is TGCGCCAGCAGCCCTTCAGGGGAAGTCGGCTTTGAGAGGGCCGGGGAGCTGTTTTTT.